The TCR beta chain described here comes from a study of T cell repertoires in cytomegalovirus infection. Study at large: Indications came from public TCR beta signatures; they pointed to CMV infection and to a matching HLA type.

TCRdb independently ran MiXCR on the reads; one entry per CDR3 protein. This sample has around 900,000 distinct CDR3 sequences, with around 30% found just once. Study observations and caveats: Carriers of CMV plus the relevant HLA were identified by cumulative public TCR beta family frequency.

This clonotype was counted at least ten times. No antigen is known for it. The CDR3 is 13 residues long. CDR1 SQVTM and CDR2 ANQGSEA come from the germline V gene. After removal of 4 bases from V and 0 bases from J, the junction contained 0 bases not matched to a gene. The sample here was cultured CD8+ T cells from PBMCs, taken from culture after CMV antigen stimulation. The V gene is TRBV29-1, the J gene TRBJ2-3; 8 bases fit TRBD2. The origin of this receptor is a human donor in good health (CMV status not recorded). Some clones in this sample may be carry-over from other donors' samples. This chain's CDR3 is CSVAGGSTDTQYF. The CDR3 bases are TGCAGCGTTGCGGGGGGGAGCACAGATACGCAGTATTTT.